One sample yielded the 27 T cell receptor beta chains listed below, sequenced in a study of somatic mutations in cytotoxic T cells in rheumatoid arthritis. The table came from immunoSEQ multiplex PCR; TCRdb's copy has only in-frame clones and leaves some out. The table shows about 6,300 clones, with approximately 77% occurring only once. The sample here was CD8+ T cells sorted from blood, taken at a follow-up visit. The receptors were gathered from an older woman with rheumatoid arthritis.

The chain couples TRBV27 to TRBJ2-1, with TRBD2 identical over 9 bases. The CDR3 length is 15 residues. In germline, CDR1 is MNHEY, CDR2 SMNVEV (reference sequence). V was pared by 7 bases and J by 1 base, with 5 bases of the junction left unmatched. CDR3 nucleotides: TGTGCCAGCATCGACCTAGCGGGGTCCTACAATGAGCAGTTCTTC. This gives the protein CASIDLAGSYNEQFF.

The V call is TRBV5-6, the J call TRBJ2-2; TRBD2 might be the D (6 bases). CDR1 is SGHDT, CDR2 YYEEEE, per germline. This CDR3 has 14 residues. The ends were cut back, 4 bases at V and 6 bases at J, with 13 bases in the middle. The CDR3 nucleotides are TGTGCCAGCAGCCCCGTCGGGGGATCCGGGGAGCTGTTTTTT. It yields the protein CASSPVGGSGELFF.

In nucleotides, the CDR3 is TGTGCCAGCAGTGAAAGGGCGGGAGACGATTTCGGGGAGCTGTTTTTT. Its translation is CASSERAGDDFGELFF. The chain carries TRBV6-4 and TRBJ2-2, with 7 bases that match TRBD2. The trim removed 3 bases at V and 7 bases at J, leaving 11 bases unmatched. This CDR3 region has 16 residues. CDR1 and CDR2 (germline): MRHNA, SNTAGT.

This clone was counted a few times. Here the CDR3 reads CASSQDRGPNLNTEAFF. As DNA, the CDR3 is TGCGCCAGCAGCCAAGACAGGGGGCCAAACTTGAACACTGAAGCTTTCTTT. This chain joins TRBV4-1 and TRBJ1-1, with TRBD1 matching 8 bases. The CDR3 runs to 17 residues. V lost 0 bases to trimming and J lost 0 bases; unmatched junction nucleotides: 6. Germline lookup yields CDR1 MGHRA and CDR2 YSYEKL.

The chain carries TRBV27 and TRBJ1-2; D gene ambiguous. Per germline, CDR1 MNHEY and CDR2 SMNVEV (reference sequence). CDR3 length equals 12 residues. Trimming shortened V by 6 bases and J by 4 bases, and 9 bases separated the two germline ends. CDR3 DNA sequence: TGTGCCAGCAGCCACCCCCTCTATGGCTACACCTTC. Translated: CASSHPLYGYTF.

CDR3 nucleotide sequence: TGTGCTAGTGGTTTGACACCGGGACAGGTATTTGGTGGGACTGAAGCTTTCTTT. Its translation is CASGLTPGQVFGGTEAFF. The chain carries TRBV12-5 and TRBJ1-1; 8 bases are shared with TRBD1. CDR1 and CDR2 (germline): LGHNT, FRNRAP. CDR3 length equals 18 residues. With V trimmed by 2 bases and J by 5 bases, 16 bases remained unmatched.

J is TRBJ2-1 and V is TRBV5-5; 7 bases are shared with TRBD1. Germline assignment: CDR1 SGHKS and CDR2 YYEKEE (reference sequence). The CDR3 runs to 15 residues. With V trimmed by 2 bases and J by 7 bases, 9 bases remained unmatched. The CDR3 DNA reads as TGTGCCAGCAGCTTTAACACAGGGGCAGGGAATGAGCAGTTCTTC. It encodes CASSFNTGAGNEQFF.

The chain is built from TRBV15 and TRBJ2-1, with unresolved D. From germline, CDR1 is LNHNV and CDR2 YYDKDF (reference sequence). V was trimmed by 5 bases and J by 0 bases, leaving 17 bases between them. CDR3 length: 17 amino acids. The CDR3 nucleotides are TGTGCCACCAGCCTACGACTTCTACCGAGCTCCTACAATGAGCAGTTCTTC. It codes for CATSLRLLPSSYNEQFF.

This chain joins TRBV9 and TRBJ2-1, with 12 bases fitting TRBD2. After removal of 3 bases from V and 9 bases from J, the junction contained 13 bases not matched to a gene. CDR1 is SGDLS and CDR2 is YYNGEE in the germline V gene. The CDR3 has 17 amino acids. The CDR3 DNA reads TGTGCCAGCAGCGCCAGGGGCGGACTAGCGGGAAGCATTGAGCAGTTCTTC. This sequence encodes CASSARGGLAGSIEQFF.

This clone was detected only a few times. V and J are TRBV29-1 and TRBJ1-3; D possibly corresponds to TRBD1 (5 bases). The V gene lost 6 bases and the J gene lost 8 bases, with 14 bases spanning the gap. This CDR3 has 12 residues. Germline lookup yields CDR1 SQVTM and CDR2 ANQGSEA. CDR3: CSVRGSGDTIYF. For the CDR3, the DNA is TGCAGCGTCCGGGGCTCGGGCGACACCATATATTTT.

The chain carries TRBV4-1 and TRBJ1-4; D is undetermined. Germline-derived CDR1 and CDR2 are MGHRA and YSYEKL. The CDR3 consists of 17 residues. V was clipped by 4 bases and J by 5 bases, with 20 bases between them. CDR3 residues: CASSRTAEGFLNEKLFF. DNA for the CDR3: TGCGCCAGCAGCCGGACGGCGGAGGGCTTCCTAAATGAAAAACTGTTTTTT.

The chain employs TRBV6-1 and TRBJ1-2; 10 bases fit TRBD1. The CDR3 spans 15 residues. The trim removed 4 bases at V and 5 bases at J, leaving 7 bases unmatched. The germline V gene has CDR1 MNHNS and CDR2 SASEGT. CDR3 loop: CASSGATDRGYGYTF. The CDR3, as DNA: TGTGCCAGCAGTGGCGCAACGGACAGGGGGTATGGCTACACCTTC.

This clone was counted a single time. V usage is TRBV27 and J usage is TRBJ2-7; D is undetermined. V lost 3 bases, J lost 7 bases, and 13 bases lay in between. This CDR3 has 13 amino acids. Germline V gene sequence: CDR1 MNHEY, CDR2 SMNVEV (reference sequence). In nucleotides, the CDR3 is TGTGCCAGCAGTTTGGGTCTTACGCTGGAGCAGTACTTC. The encoded protein is CASSLGLTLEQYF.

The chain uses TRBV11-3 and TRBJ1-1; tentative D call: TRBD1 (5 bases). CDR3 size: 13 residues. CDR1 is SGHNT and CDR2 is YENEEA in the germline V gene. Trimming removed 7 bases from V and 5 bases from J, with 14 bases in between. The chain's CDR3 is CASTGHRGTEAFF. In DNA form, the CDR3 reads TGTGCCAGCACTGGACATAGGGGAACTGAAGCTTTCTTT.

The V and J genes are TRBV7-3 and TRBJ1-3; D not resolved. This CDR3 is built from 15 residues. The ends were cut back, 5 bases at V and 0 bases at J, with 11 bases in the middle. Germline V gene data show CDR1 as SGHTA and CDR2 as FQGTGA. The chain's CDR3 is CASSRIDISGNTIYF. CDR3 sequence (DNA): TGTGCCAGCAGCCGAATAGACATCTCTGGAAACACCATATATTTT. Using reference TRBV7-3 and TRBJ1-3 for the parts outside the CDR3, the full variable domain is GAGVSQTPSNKVTEKGKYVELRCDPISGHTALYWYRQSLGQGPEFLIYFQGTGAADDSGLPNDRFFAVRPEGSVSTLKIQRTERGDSAVYLCASSRIDISGNTIYFGEGSWLTVV.

The chain carries TRBV6-1 and TRBJ1-5; D gene uncertain. The germline V gene encodes CDR1 MNHNS and CDR2 SASEGT. The V and J ends lost 3 bases and 7 bases respectively, with 31 bases between them. This CDR3 spans 20 amino acids. CDR3 in DNA: TGTGCCAGCAGTGACCCTCTAGAAACCCGGACCCAGGAGAGAGGCCAGCCCCAGCATTTT. Amino acids: CASSDPLETRTQERGQPQHF.

The gene calls are TRBV5-1 and TRBJ1-3; no definite D call. This CDR3 has 15 amino acids. The V end lost 0 bases, the J end lost 2 bases, and 9 bases lay between the germline ends. CDR1 and CDR2 from the germline V gene are SGHRS and YFSETQ. CDR3 sequence (DNA): TGCGCCAGCAGCTTGGGTTCCGGGGCTGGAAACACCATATATTTT. It is translated as CASSLGSGAGNTIYF.

This clone showed up just once. The CDR3 protein is CASSDRVAGELFF. The CDR3 region has the DNA TGTGCCAGCAGTGACAGGGTCGCCGGGGAGCTGTTTTTT. The J gene is TRBJ2-2, the V gene TRBV28, with 7 positions matching TRBD1. J was trimmed by 6 bases and V by 5 bases; bases with no gene match: 3. The CDR3 spans 13 residues. In germline, CDR1 is MDHEN, CDR2 SYDVKM. Drawing the rest from reference TRBV28 and TRBJ2-2, the complete variable domain is DVKVTQSSRYLVKRTGEKVFLECVQDMDHENMFWYRQDPGLGLRLIYFSYDVKMKEKGDIPEGYSVSREKKERFSLILESASTNQTSMYLCASSDRVAGELFFGEGSRLTVL.

On this clone itself: Other nucleotide sequences in the sample specify the same CDR3. The chain joins TRBV28 to TRBJ2-3; D perhaps matches TRBD2 (6 bases). Germline V gives CDR1 MDHEN, CDR2 SYDVKM. Trimming removed 2 bases from V and 1 base from J, with 10 bases in between. The CDR3 has 15 residues. The CDR3 DNA sequence: TGTGCCAGCAGTTTACTCGGAGGGGGCACAGATACGCAGTATTTT. Translation gives CASSLLGGGTDTQYF.

This clone showed up just a few times. This chain uses TRBV6-1 with TRBJ1-1; no clear D. Deletions cut 0 bases from V and 3 bases from J, with 5 bases between. Germline CDR1 and CDR2: MNHNS and SASEGT. This CDR3 spans 13 amino acids. CDR3 coding DNA: TGTGCCAGCAGTGAAGCGTATCACACTGAAGCTTTCTTT. Translated: CASSEAYHTEAFF.

This chain joins TRBV5-4 and TRBJ1-1; D is undetermined. Trimming stripped 5 bases from V and 4 bases from J, with 15 bases between. Germline CDR1 reads SGHNT; CDR2 reads YYREEE (reference sequence). The CDR3 length is 14 residues. The CDR3 DNA reads TGTGCCAGCAGTCAGGACCGAAGAGGCACTGAAGCTTTCTTT. Its protein product is CASSQDRRGTEAFF.

The V call is TRBV5-1, the J call TRBJ1-1; a possible D gene is TRBD1 (6 bases). The germline V and J ends were trimmed by 4 bases and 1 base, with 11 bases remaining between them. Germline-derived CDR1 and CDR2 are SGHRS and YFSETQ. The CDR3 sequence is 14 residues long. CDR3: CASSPMGQNTEAFF. The DNA of the CDR3 is TGCGCCAGCAGCCCGATGGGACAGAACACTGAAGCTTTCTTT.

This clone was seen only once. This rearrangement joins TRBV13 to TRBJ1-1; unclear D gene. The V gene lost 1 base and the J gene lost 8 bases, with 11 bases spanning the gap. There are 13 residues in the CDR3. The germline gives CDR1 PRHDT, CDR2 FYEKMQ (reference sequence). The CDR3 reads CASSLEQSPEAFF. Written as DNA, the CDR3 is TGTGCCAGCAGCTTAGAACAGAGCCCGGAAGCTTTCTTT.

The rearrangement links TRBV7-9 to TRBJ2-7; 12 nucleotides agree with TRBD1. V lost 1 base to trimming and J lost 4 bases; unmatched junction nucleotides: 5. From germline, CDR1 is SEHNR and CDR2 FQNEAQ (reference sequence). This CDR3 contains 16 residues. CDR3 sequence (DNA): TGTGCCAGCAGCTTAGAAAAGGGACAGGGGGCGTACGAGCAGTACTTC. This translates into CASSLEKGQGAYEQYF.

The rearrangement uses TRBV4-1 and TRBJ1-2, with D possibly being TRBD1 (5 bases). V lost 2 bases and J lost 2, with 12 bases in between. The CDR3 has 15 amino acids. From germline, CDR1 is MGHRA and CDR2 YSYEKL. CDR3 nucleotide sequence: TGCGCCAGCAGCCAACTTCACGGGGGAAACTATGGCTACACCTTC. Translating gives CASSQLHGGNYGYTF.

The chain employs TRBV5-1 and TRBJ1-1, with D perhaps matching TRBD1 (5 bases). This CDR3 has 13 amino acids. Germline CDR1 is SGHRS and CDR2 is YFSETQ. V was shortened by 5 bases and J by 3 bases, with 11 bases between the two germline ends. The CDR3 loop is CASRPGGDTEAFF. The CDR3 coding sequence is TGCGCCAGCAGGCCGGGGGGGGACACTGAAGCTTTCTTT.

The J gene is TRBJ1-3, the V gene TRBV7-3; D possibly corresponds to TRBD1 (5 bases). The germline V and J ends were trimmed by 2 bases and 3 bases, with 8 bases remaining between them. The length of the CDR3 is 14 residues. Germline V gene lookup returns CDR1 SGHTA and CDR2 FQGTGA. Written as DNA, the CDR3 is TGTGCCAGCAGCTTAGGGGCCTTTGGAAACACCATATATTTT. Its protein product is CASSLGAFGNTIYF.